A single sample is the source of the 14 T cell receptor beta chains below, sequenced in a study of T cells in Graves' hyperthyroidism and ophthalmopathy. There were TCR beta CDR3 regions amplified from RNA transcripts. RT-PCR in the first round (using the HTBI primer set) targeted the TCR CDR3. TCRdb used MiXCR to reprocess the multiplex PCR reads, holding one entry per CDR3 protein. The repertoire holds some 340,000 distinct CDR3 sequences, with approximately 15% as singletons. Sequenced material: blood. The receptor set was obtained from a middle-aged woman with Graves' ophthalmopathy.

This clonotype has at least ten counts. This chain links TRBV29-1 with TRBJ2-3; 10 nucleotides line up with TRBD2. The germline V gene encodes CDR1 SQVTM and CDR2 ANQGSEA. The CDR3 is 14 amino acids. V dropped 5 bases and J dropped 5; count of bases not matched to a gene: 7. The CDR3, as DNA: TGCAGCGTTTCAAGCGGGAGGGCGGGAGATACGCAGTATTTT. This sequence encodes CSVSSGRAGDTQYF.

This clonotype was recorded many times. This chain joins TRBV7-6 and TRBJ2-4; D remains unclear. Germline CDR1 SGHVS, CDR2 FNYEAQ. Trimming took 1 base from V and 7 from J, leaving 8 bases between them. This CDR3 has 13 residues. The CDR3 sequence is CASSLDPGNIQYF. CDR3 DNA sequence: TGTGCCAGCAGCTTAGACCCGGGTAACATTCAGTACTTC.

This clonotype was recorded at least ten times. This chain connects TRBV2 to TRBJ1-5, with D possibly matching TRBD1 (5 bases). V shed 5 bases and J shed 4 bases, with 9 bases lying between them. Germline V gives CDR1 SNHLY, CDR2 FYNNEI. This CDR3 has 13 amino acids. The CDR3 DNA reads TGTGCCAGCAGTCGGGACGGAAATCAGCCCCAGCATTTT. It is translated as CASSRDGNQPQHF.

Many counts were recorded for this clonotype. The CDR3 region is CSAPKGTGIYNEQFF. DNA of the CDR3: TGCAGTGCTCCAAAGGGGACAGGGATCTACAATGAGCAGTTCTTC. V is TRBV20-1 and J is TRBJ2-1; 9 positions agree with TRBD1. J lost 3 bases, V lost 5 bases, and 8 bases had no gene match. The CDR3 has 15 amino acids. Germline V gene sequence: CDR1 DFQATT, CDR2 SNEGSKA (reference sequence).

Points on this clonotype: A much more abundant neighbour one base away suggests this may be a read error. This chain uses TRBV3-1 with TRBJ1-1; 7 bases match TRBD1. This CDR3 has 14 residues. The germline gives CDR1 LGHDT, CDR2 YNNKEL (reference sequence). CDR3 in DNA: TGTGCCAGCAACTTCGGGACAGCGAACGCTGAAGCTTTCTTT. It encodes CASNFGTANAEAFF.

This clonotype has ten or more counts. The chain links TRBV20-1 to TRBJ2-7; 13 bases are a match to TRBD2. V lost 5 bases, J lost 3 bases, and 13 bases stayed unmatched. The CDR3 loop spans 17 amino acids. Germline assignment: CDR1 DFQATT and CDR2 SNEGSKA (reference sequence). CDR3 nucleotides: TGCAGTGCTTCCCTAAGGACTAGCGGGAGAACAGTCTACGAGCAGTACTTC. Its protein is CSASLRTSGRTVYEQYF.

This clonotype was detected a few times. This chain connects TRBV7-9 to TRBJ1-1; D is unclear. Trimming removed 7 bases from V and 7 bases from J, with 22 bases in between. Germline CDR1 is SEHNR and CDR2 is FQNEAQ (reference sequence). The CDR3 loop spans 15 amino acids. In DNA, the CDR3 is TGTGCCAGCACCAGCGGGTCTTCCGTGACTTTTGAAGCTTTCTTT. Its translation is CASTSGSSVTFEAFF.

This clonotype turned up a few times. DNA for the CDR3: TGTGCCAGCAGCTTAATATCCAGGGCAGGGTCCGGGGAGCTGTTTTTT. This codes for CASSLISRAGSGELFF. V and J are TRBV7-8 and TRBJ2-2, with D tentatively TRBD1 (5 bases). The CDR3 is 16 amino acids. Germline V gene sequence: CDR1 SGHVS, CDR2 FQNEAQ. Trimming pared 2 bases from V and 6 bases from J, leaving 16 bases between.

Only a few counts were recorded for this clonotype. The chain joins TRBV10-1 to TRBJ1-3; D uncertain. The CDR3 has 13 residues. Germline V gene data show CDR1 as WNHNN and CDR2 as SYGVQD (reference sequence). V lost 8 bases and J lost 0, with 8 bases in between. The chain's CDR3 is CASSNSSGNTIYF. The DNA for the CDR3 is TGCGCCAGCTCTAATTCCTCTGGAAACACCATATATTTT.

Many counts were recorded for this clonotype. The genes are TRBV27 and TRBJ2-5; the D gene is possibly TRBD2 (5 bases). CDR1 and CDR2 (germline): MNHEY, SMNVEV (reference sequence). Trimming pared 6 bases from V and 4 bases from J, leaving 18 bases between. The CDR3 sequence is 15 residues long. The CDR3 is CASRLSGSRRETQYF. The CDR3 DNA reads as TGTGCCAGCAGACTAAGCGGAAGTAGGAGAGAGACCCAGTACTTC.

V gene TRBV12-3 or TRBV12-4 combines with J gene TRBJ2-1; tentatively, D is TRBD2 (7 bases). V was cut by 5 bases and J by 4 bases, with 24 bases left in between. The CDR3 has 18 amino acids. CDR3 protein: CASSPYYPGGGPYNEQFF. The CDR3 DNA reads as TGTGCCAGCAGTCCCTACTACCCGGGGGGCGGACCTTACAATGAGCAGTTCTTC.

The gene calls are TRBV27 and TRBJ1-2, with D hard to call. V shed 8 bases and J shed 5 bases, with 21 bases lying between them. The germline CDR1 and CDR2 sequences are MNHEY and SMNVEV (reference sequence). This CDR3 contains 15 residues. The CDR3 sequence: CASGYPEQTRYGYTF. The CDR3 DNA reads TGTGCCAGCGGTTATCCGGAACAGACGAGATATGGCTACACCTTC.

V and J are TRBV2 and TRBJ1-1; tentatively, D is TRBD1 (5 bases). Germline lookup yields CDR1 SNHLY and CDR2 FYNNEI. This CDR3 is 22 amino acids long. The V and J ends lost 6 bases and 4 bases respectively, with 39 bases between them. CDR3 protein: CASSGDPREAGGEIKWITEAFF. CDR3 nucleotides: TGTGCCAGCAGCGGGGACCCGCGCGAGGCGGGGGGGGAGATTAAGTGGATCACTGAAGCTTTCTTT.

J is TRBJ1-4 and V is TRBV11-2, with D perhaps TRBD1 (5 bases). Trimming took off 1 base at V and 5 bases at J, with 11 bases between the two ends. This CDR3 region has 15 residues. Germline V gene sequence: CDR1 SGHAT, CDR2 FQNNGV. This chain's CDR3 is CASSLVGTGNEKLFF. The CDR3 DNA sequence: TGTGCCAGCAGCTTAGTCGGGACGGGCAATGAAAAACTGTTTTTT.